This T cell receptor (beta chain) is drawn from a study of blood T cell repertoires in COVID-19. Turning to the study itself: The origin of the acute and convalescent COVID-19 samples was the United States, Italy and Spain. PBMCs, B-cell-depleted T cells, or T cells provided the cDNA or gDNA that made up the material.

V lost 1 base, J lost 0 bases, and 4 bases lay in between. This CDR3 is built from 15 residues. Germline V lookup: CDR1 LGHDT, CDR2 YNNKEL (reference sequence). In the source study's methods: How many nucleated cells were present was estimated from reference gene primer amplification. Generated by immunoSEQ multiplex PCR, the TCRdb table keeps only in-frame clones and is missing some. V, J and clone size are taken as reported in that table, and D and trimming were inferred from the DNA itself. The sample holds approximately 230,000 clones, 70% to 85% seen once. The clonotype comes from a middle-aged woman with active or convalescent COVID-19. Sequencing was performed on peripheral blood. This chain connects TRBV3-1 (or the pseudogene TRBV3-2) to TRBJ1-6, with D hard to call. The CDR3 here is CASSQVSSYNSPLHF. CDR3 in DNA: TGTGCCAGCAGCCAAGTCAGCTCCTATAATTCACCCCTCCACTTT.